What follows are 21 T cell receptor beta chains derived from one specimen sequenced in a study of T cell responses to AZD1222 COVID-19 vaccine. Clones were read by immunoSEQ multiplex PCR, and TCRdb kept only the in-frame ones, dropping some. Found here are more than 60,000 clones, about nine tenths of them singletons; the top ten hold roughly 24%. This specimen was peripheral blood, taken on day 0 of AZD1222 vaccination. All receptors derive from an adult in good health.

The chain joins TRBV7-9 to TRBJ1-5; D uncertain. The CDR3 sequence is 13 residues long. V was shortened by 1 base and J by 7 bases, with 8 bases between the two germline ends. Germline V CDR1 and CDR2: SEHNR, FQNEAQ (reference sequence). CDR3 in amino acids: CASSLVVEQPQHF. As DNA, the CDR3 is TGTGCCAGCAGCTTAGTTGTTGAGCAGCCCCAGCATTTT.

This chain links TRBV10-1 with TRBJ1-4, with 7 bases identical to TRBD1. This CDR3 comprises 15 residues. The trim removed 0 bases at V and 7 bases at J, leaving 5 bases unmatched. The V gene's germline CDR1 is WNHNN and CDR2 SYGVQD (reference sequence). CDR3 DNA: TGCGCCAGCAGTGAGTCAGGGGGCGGATTTGAAAAACTGTTTTTT. As protein: CASSESGGGFEKLFF.

The rearrangement joins TRBV13 to TRBJ2-3; no clear D. The V gene's germline CDR1 is PRHDT and CDR2 FYEKMQ (reference sequence). The CDR3 consists of 12 residues. The germline V and J ends were trimmed by 4 bases and 7 bases, with 9 bases remaining between them. CDR3 protein: CASSSPRHTQYF. The DNA for the CDR3 is TGTGCCAGCAGCTCCCCAAGGCATACGCAGTATTTT.

This chain uses TRBV7-5 with TRBJ2-7; TRBD2 is the table's D call and was not checked against the DNA. TRBV7-5 has pseudogene status. The CDR3 loop spans 17 amino acids. CDR3 nucleotides: TGTGTCAGAAGCACCACTAGCGGGAGGTACTTTCCCTACGAGCAGTACTTC. Translation gives CVRSTTSGRYFPYEQYF.

The chain combines TRBV27 with TRBJ1-2; 8 bases line up with TRBD1. The germline V gene has CDR1 MNHEY and CDR2 SMNVEV (reference sequence). The CDR3 is 13 amino acids. The V segment lost 8 bases and the J segment 9 bases; nucleotides outside the gene matches: 11. CDR3 coding DNA: TGTGCCAGCTGCCCGGCGGACAGGGAAAGCTACACCTTC. This gives the protein CASCPADRESYTF.

V and J are TRBV19 and TRBJ1-1; D remains unclear. V dropped 8 bases and J dropped 1 base, with 2 bases sitting between them. This CDR3 has 10 residues. Looked up from germline, CDR1 is LNHDA and CDR2 is SQIVND (reference sequence). The CDR3 is CASRNTEAFF. The DNA of the CDR3 is TGTGCCAGTCGGAACACTGAAGCTTTCTTT.

This chain links TRBV7-9 with TRBJ1-1; D gene unclear. The CDR3 is 13 amino acids. V was pared by 2 bases and J by 3 bases, with 7 bases between. From germline, CDR1 is SEHNR and CDR2 FQNEAQ (reference sequence). This CDR3 is CASSLTRDTEAFF. In DNA, the CDR3 is TGTGCCAGCAGCTTAACTCGGGACACTGAAGCTTTCTTT.

V is TRBV2 and J is TRBJ1-3, with TRBD1 as a possible D gene (6 bases). Per the germline V gene, CDR1 is SNHLY and CDR2 is FYNNEI. Trimming cost V 4 bases and J 6 bases, with 13 bases left between them. The length of the CDR3 is 14 residues. Here the CDR3 reads CASSAGRGANTIYF. In DNA, the CDR3 is TGTGCCAGCAGTGCCGGCAGGGGAGCAAACACCATATATTTT.

A word on this clone: In the same sample, other DNA sequences code for this CDR3. This chain uses TRBV5-1 with TRBJ2-5; TRBD1 matches at 8 bases. Per germline, CDR1 SGHRS and CDR2 YFSETQ. The J segment lost 4 bases and the V segment lost 1 base, leaving 0 bases of the junction unmatched. This CDR3 contains 13 residues. CDR3 region: CASSLTGGETQYF. For the CDR3, the DNA is TGCGCCAGCAGCTTGACAGGGGGAGAGACCCAGTACTTC.

This clone came up once. The DNA of the CDR3 is TGTGCCAGCAGTTTTGTTCATTCCTACGAGCAGTACTTC. Residues: CASSFVHSYEQYF. This chain joins TRBV28 and TRBJ2-7, with no clear D. Trimming stripped 3 bases from V and 1 base from J, with 7 bases between. The CDR3 contains 13 residues. Germline CDR1 reads MDHEN; CDR2 reads SYDVKM.

This chain uses TRBV11-2 with TRBJ2-7, with 9 bases that match TRBD1. V trimming: 5 bases; J trimming: 9 bases; junction bases outside the gene matches: 11. CDR1 SGHAT and CDR2 FQNNGV come from the germline V gene. The CDR3 sequence is 14 residues long. This CDR3 is CASSPGTGPVGQYF. CDR3 bases: TGTGCCAGCAGCCCCGGGACAGGGCCGGTTGGGCAGTACTTC.

The J gene is TRBJ1-1, the V gene TRBV18; D is ambiguous. Germline V gene lookup returns CDR1 KGHSH and CDR2 LQKENI. The germline V and J ends were trimmed by 8 bases and 9 bases, with 22 bases remaining between them. The CDR3 has 14 amino acids. This chain's CDR3 is CASTTSDLGWKAFF. The CDR3 bases are TGTGCCAGCACGACCTCTGACTTGGGGTGGAAAGCTTTCTTT.

This clone has a single count. The chain uses TRBV5-4 and TRBJ1-4; 8 nucleotides agree with TRBD1. With 4 bases clipped from V and 2 bases from J, the junction kept 4 bases outside the gene matches. CDR1 and CDR2 from the germline V gene are SGHNT and YYREEE (reference sequence). This CDR3 contains 15 residues. CDR3 bases: TGTGCCAGCAGCCTCACAGGGGGGACTAATGAAAAACTGTTTTTT. Translated: CASSLTGGTNEKLFF.

The chain has TRBV12-5 and TRBJ2-1; no firm D call. This CDR3 is 12 amino acids long. V lost 6 bases to trimming and J lost 10 bases, with 13 bases between them. Germline CDR1 LGHNT, CDR2 FRNRAP. The CDR3 loop reads CASGPGSPEQFF. The CDR3 region has the DNA TGTGCTAGTGGCCCCGGGTCCCCCGAGCAGTTCTTC.

This rearrangement joins TRBV12-3 or TRBV12-4 to TRBJ2-2, with TRBD1 identical over 8 bases. V gave up 6 bases and J gave up 13 bases; unmatched junction bases: 7. The CDR3 runs to 12 residues. In DNA form, the CDR3 reads TGTGCCAGCAGCCAGACAGGGGTGGGGCTGTTTTTT. Amino acid sequence: CASSQTGVGLFF.

This rearrangement joins TRBV11-2 to TRBJ1-1; 8 bases fit TRBD1. This CDR3 spans 15 amino acids. Germline V gives CDR1 SGHAT, CDR2 FQNNGV. After removal of 4 bases from V and 6 bases from J, the junction contained 10 bases not matched to a gene. The CDR3 here is CASSWGYRGAAEAFF. The CDR3 nucleotides read TGTGCCAGCAGCTGGGGTTACAGGGGGGCAGCTGAAGCTTTCTTT.

The sample holds one count of this clone. The rearrangement joins TRBV5-6 to TRBJ2-2; D remains unclear. The CDR3 length is 16 residues. From germline, CDR1 is SGHDT and CDR2 YYEEEE. V gave up 1 base and J gave up 3 bases, with 13 bases separating them. The CDR3 region is CASSLTQRSHTGELFF. CDR3 nucleotide sequence: TGTGCCAGCAGCTTGACACAGCGTTCCCACACCGGGGAGCTGTTTTTT.

DNA of the CDR3: TGTGCCAGCAGCTTATCAGCGGGAGAGGCTTACGAGCAGTACTTC. Amino acid sequence: CASSLSAGEAYEQYF. The genes are TRBV7-6 and TRBJ2-7; 8 positions match TRBD2. CDR1 is SGHVS, CDR2 FNYEAQ, per germline. The CDR3 extends over 15 amino acids. The trim removed 2 bases at V and 4 bases at J, leaving 7 bases unmatched. Looking up the rest from reference TRBV7-6 and TRBJ2-7 gives the full variable domain: GAGVSQSPRYKVTKRGQDVALRCDPISGHVSLYWYRQALGQGPEFLTYFNYEAQQDKSGLPNDRFSAERPEGSISTLTIQRTEQRDSAMYRCASSLSAGEAYEQYFGPGTRLTVT.

This rearrangement joins TRBV2 to TRBJ1-1, with D unclear. The CDR3 covers 13 residues. Deletions cut 7 bases from V and 0 bases from J, with 9 bases between. The germline V gene has CDR1 SNHLY and CDR2 FYNNEI. Written as DNA, the CDR3 is TGTGCCAGCAAAAAGGAGCTGAACACTGAAGCTTTCTTT. The encoded protein is CASKKELNTEAFF.

The gene calls are TRBV19 and TRBJ1-4; no definite D call. Trimming pared 4 bases from V and 4 bases from J, leaving 7 bases between. Looked up from germline, CDR1 is LNHDA and CDR2 is SQIVND (reference sequence). The length of the CDR3 is 13 residues. CDR3 coding DNA: TGTGCCAGTAGTAGAACGGGTAATGAAAAACTGTTTTTT. Translating it yields CASSRTGNEKLFF.

This chain connects TRBV6-6 to TRBJ1-1; 9 nucleotides agree with TRBD1. The germline CDR1 and CDR2 sequences are MNHNY and SVGAGI (reference sequence). The CDR3 has 16 amino acids. The ends lost 9 bases at V and 3 bases at J; junction bases unmatched: 14. The DNA for the CDR3 is TGTGCCAGTTATAGCACAGGGGGCGTGGAGTACACTGAAGCTTTCTTT. It encodes CASYSTGGVEYTEAFF.